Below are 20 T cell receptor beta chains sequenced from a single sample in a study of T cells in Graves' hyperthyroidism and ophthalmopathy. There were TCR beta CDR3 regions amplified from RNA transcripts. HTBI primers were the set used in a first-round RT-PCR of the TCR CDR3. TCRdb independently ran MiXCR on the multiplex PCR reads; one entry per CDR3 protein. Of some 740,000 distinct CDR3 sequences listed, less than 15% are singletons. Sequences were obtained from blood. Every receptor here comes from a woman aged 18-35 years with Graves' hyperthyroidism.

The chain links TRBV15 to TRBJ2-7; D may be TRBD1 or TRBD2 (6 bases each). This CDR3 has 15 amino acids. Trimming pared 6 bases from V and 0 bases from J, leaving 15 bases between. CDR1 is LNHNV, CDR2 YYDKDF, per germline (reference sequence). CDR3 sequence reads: CATSVGGGHSYEQYF. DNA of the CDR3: TGTGCCACCAGTGTCGGGGGCGGGCACTCCTACGAGCAGTACTTC.

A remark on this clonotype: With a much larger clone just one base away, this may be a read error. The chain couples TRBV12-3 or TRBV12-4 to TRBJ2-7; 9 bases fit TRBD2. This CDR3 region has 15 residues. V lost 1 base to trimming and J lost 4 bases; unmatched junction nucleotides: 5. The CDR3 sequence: CASSLVASGIYEQYF. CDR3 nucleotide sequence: TGTGCCAGCAGTTTAGTAGCTAGCGGGATATACGAGCAGTACTTC.

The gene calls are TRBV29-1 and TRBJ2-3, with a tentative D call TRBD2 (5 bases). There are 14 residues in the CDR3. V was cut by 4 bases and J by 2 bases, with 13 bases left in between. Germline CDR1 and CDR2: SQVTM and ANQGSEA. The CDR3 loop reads CSVVGLDYTDTQYF. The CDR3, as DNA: TGCAGCGTTGTCGGTTTAGACTACACAGATACGCAGTATTTT.

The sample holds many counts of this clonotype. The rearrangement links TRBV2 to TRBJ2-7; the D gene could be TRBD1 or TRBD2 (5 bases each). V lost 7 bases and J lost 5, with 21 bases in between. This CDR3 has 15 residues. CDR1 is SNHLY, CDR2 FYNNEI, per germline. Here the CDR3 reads CASTLIRDPRDEQYF. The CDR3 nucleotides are TGTGCCAGCACCTTGATCCGGGACCCGCGAGACGAGCAGTACTTC.

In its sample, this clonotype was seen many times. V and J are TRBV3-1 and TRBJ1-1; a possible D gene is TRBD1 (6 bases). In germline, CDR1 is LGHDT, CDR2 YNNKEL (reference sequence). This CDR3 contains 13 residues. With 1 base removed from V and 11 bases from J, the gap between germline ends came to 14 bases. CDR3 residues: CASSQAGGAAAFF. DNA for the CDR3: TGTGCCAGCAGCCAAGCGGGGGGCGCAGCGGCTTTCTTT.

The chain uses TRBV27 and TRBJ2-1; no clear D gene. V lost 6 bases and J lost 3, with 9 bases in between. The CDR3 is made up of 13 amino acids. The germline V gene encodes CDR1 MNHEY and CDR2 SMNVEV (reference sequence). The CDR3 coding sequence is TGTGCCAGCAGCGGTTTCCTCTACAATGAGCAGTTCTTC. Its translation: CASSGFLYNEQFF.

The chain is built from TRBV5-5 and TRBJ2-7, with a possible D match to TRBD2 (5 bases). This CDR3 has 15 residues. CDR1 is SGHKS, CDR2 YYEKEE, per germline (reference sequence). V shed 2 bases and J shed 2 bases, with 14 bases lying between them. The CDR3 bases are TGTGCCAGCAGCTTCGATCCCGGGAACGCCTACGAGCAGTACTTC. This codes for CASSFDPGNAYEQYF.

CDR3 DNA sequence: TGCGCCAGCAGCCAAGGACTCACATTGGGGACACCCTCCTACGAGCAGTACTTC. Residues: CASSQGLTLGTPSYEQYF. V and J are TRBV4-1 and TRBJ2-7, with D possibly matching TRBD1 (6 bases). Germline CDR1 and CDR2: MGHRA and YSYEKL. V lost 1 base to trimming and J lost 0 bases, with 19 bases between them. The CDR3 consists of 18 residues.

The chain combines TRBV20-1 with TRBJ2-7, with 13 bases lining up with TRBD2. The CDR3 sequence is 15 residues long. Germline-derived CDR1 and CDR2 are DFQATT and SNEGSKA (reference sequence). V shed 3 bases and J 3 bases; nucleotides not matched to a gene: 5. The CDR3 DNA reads TGCAGTGCTAGTGAACTAGCGGGAGGGGTCTACGAGCAGTACTTC. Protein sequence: CSASELAGGVYEQYF.

Here the CDR3 DNA reads TGTGCCAGTCTAGCGGACAGCGGGGAAAAACTGTTTTTT. It translates to CASLADSGEKLFF. The V call is TRBV10-3, the J call TRBJ1-4; the D gene is possibly TRBD1 (6 bases). CDR3 length: 13 amino acids. Per the germline V gene, CDR1 is ENHRY and CDR2 is SYGVKD. Trimming stripped 10 bases from V and 8 bases from J, with 17 bases between.

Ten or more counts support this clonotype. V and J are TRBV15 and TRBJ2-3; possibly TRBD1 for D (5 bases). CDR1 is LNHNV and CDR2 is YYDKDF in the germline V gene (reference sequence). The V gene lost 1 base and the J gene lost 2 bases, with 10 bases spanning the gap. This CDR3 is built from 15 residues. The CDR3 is CATSRVGDSTDTQYF. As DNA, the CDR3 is TGTGCCACCAGCAGAGTAGGGGATTCCACAGATACGCAGTATTTT.

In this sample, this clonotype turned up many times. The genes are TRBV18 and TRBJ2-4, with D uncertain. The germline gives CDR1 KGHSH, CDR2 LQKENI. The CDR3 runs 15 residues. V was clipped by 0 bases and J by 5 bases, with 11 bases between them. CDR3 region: CASSPPGKGQNIQYF. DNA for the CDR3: TGTGCCAGCTCACCACCGGGGAAGGGCCAAAACATTCAGTACTTC.

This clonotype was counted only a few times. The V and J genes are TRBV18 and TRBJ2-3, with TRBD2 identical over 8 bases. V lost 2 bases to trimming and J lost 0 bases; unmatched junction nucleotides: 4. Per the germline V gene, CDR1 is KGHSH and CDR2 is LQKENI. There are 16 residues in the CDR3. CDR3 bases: TGTGCCAGCTCACCATTACCGGGAGGGAGCACAGATACGCAGTATTTT. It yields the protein CASSPLPGGSTDTQYF.

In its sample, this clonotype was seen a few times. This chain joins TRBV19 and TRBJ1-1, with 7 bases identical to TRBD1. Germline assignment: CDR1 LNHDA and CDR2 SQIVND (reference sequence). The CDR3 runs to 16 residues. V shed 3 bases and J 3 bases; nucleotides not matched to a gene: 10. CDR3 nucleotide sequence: TGTGCCAGTAGTATTCCGAGGGGGCGCCGGGACACTGAAGCTTTCTTT. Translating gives CASSIPRGRRDTEAFF.

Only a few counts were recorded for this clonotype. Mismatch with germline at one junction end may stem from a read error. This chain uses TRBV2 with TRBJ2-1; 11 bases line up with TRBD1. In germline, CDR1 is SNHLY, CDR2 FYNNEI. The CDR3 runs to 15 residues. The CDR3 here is CATSLWTGGENEQFF. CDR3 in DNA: TGTGCCACCAGTCTTTGGACAGGGGGCGAAAATGAGCAGTTCTTC.

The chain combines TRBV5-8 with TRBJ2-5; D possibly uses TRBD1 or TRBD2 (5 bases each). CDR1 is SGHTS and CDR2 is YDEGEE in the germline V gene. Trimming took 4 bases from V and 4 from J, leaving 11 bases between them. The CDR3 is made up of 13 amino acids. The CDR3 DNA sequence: TGTGCCAGCAGCCGAGGGGATGGAGAGACCCAGTACTTC. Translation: CASSRGDGETQYF.

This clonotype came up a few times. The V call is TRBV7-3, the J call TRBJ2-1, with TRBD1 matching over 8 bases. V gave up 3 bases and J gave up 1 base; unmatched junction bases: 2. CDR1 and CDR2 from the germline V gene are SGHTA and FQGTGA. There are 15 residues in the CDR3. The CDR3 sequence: CASSFDRGSYNEQFF. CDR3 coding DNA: TGTGCCAGCAGCTTCGACAGGGGATCCTACAATGAGCAGTTCTTC.

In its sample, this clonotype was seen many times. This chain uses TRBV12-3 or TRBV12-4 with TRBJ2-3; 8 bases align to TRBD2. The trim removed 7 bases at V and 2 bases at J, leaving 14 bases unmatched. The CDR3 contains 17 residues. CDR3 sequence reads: CASTRGGSLRTTDTQYF. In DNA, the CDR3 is TGTGCCAGCACTCGGGGGGGATCTCTCAGAACCACAGATACGCAGTATTTT.

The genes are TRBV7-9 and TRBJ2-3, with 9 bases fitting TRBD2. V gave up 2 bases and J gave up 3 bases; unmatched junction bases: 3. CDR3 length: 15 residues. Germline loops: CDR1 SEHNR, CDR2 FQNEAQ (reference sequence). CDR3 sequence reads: CASSLQREETDTQYF. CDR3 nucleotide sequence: TGTGCCAGCAGCTTACAGCGGGAGGAAACAGATACGCAGTATTTT.

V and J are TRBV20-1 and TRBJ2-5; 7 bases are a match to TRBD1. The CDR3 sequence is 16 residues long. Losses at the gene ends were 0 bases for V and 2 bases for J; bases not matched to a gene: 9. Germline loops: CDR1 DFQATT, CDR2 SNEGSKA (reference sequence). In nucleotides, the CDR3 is TGCAGTGCTAGAGATCGGTTCCGGGACAGACAAGAGACCCAGTACTTC. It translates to CSARDRFRDRQETQYF.